What follows are 12 T cell receptor beta chains derived from one specimen sequenced in a study of blood T cell repertoires in COVID-19. Assay used: immunoSEQ multiplex PCR; TCRdb lists only in-frame clones, some missing. The sample shows fewer than 150,000 clones, more than 65% of them seen only once. The sample consisted of peripheral blood. The receptors derive from a man aged 45-65 years with acute or convalescent COVID-19.

The V call is TRBV5-4, the J call TRBJ2-7, with 12 bases lining up with TRBD1. The CDR3 extends over 16 amino acids. Losses at the gene ends were 0 bases for V and 2 bases for J; bases not matched to a gene: 3. CDR1 SGHNT and CDR2 YYREEE come from the germline V gene (reference sequence). CDR3 bases: TGTGCCAGCAGCTTGGCGGGACAGGGGGCTACCTACGAGCAGTACTTC. It specifies CASSLAGQGATYEQYF.

The CDR3 bases are TGTGCCTGGAGTGAGGGGCTAAGCTCCTATAATTCACCCCTCCACTTT. This codes for CAWSEGLSSYNSPLHF. The rearrangement uses TRBV30 and TRBJ1-6; D perhaps matches TRBD1 (5 bases). Between the trimmed V and J ends, which lost 1 base and 0 bases, there was a span of 10 bases. Looked up from germline, CDR1 is GTSNPN and CDR2 is SVGIG (reference sequence). The CDR3 runs 16 residues.

The rearrangement uses TRBV2 and TRBJ2-5; TRBD2 is a possible D gene (6 bases). V was pared by 8 bases and J by 4 bases, with 8 bases between. Germline CDR1 and CDR2: SNHLY and FYNNEI. This CDR3 spans 11 amino acids. CDR3 sequence reads: CASRGRETQYF. Here the CDR3 DNA reads TGTGCCAGCCGGGGGAGAGAGACCCAGTACTTC. The whole variable domain, filled in from reference TRBV2 and TRBJ2-5, reads EPEVTQTPSHQVTQMGQEVILRCVPISNHLYFYWYRQILGQKVEFLVSFYNNEISEKSEIFDDQFSVERPDGSNFTLKIRSTKLEDSAMYFCASRGRETQYFGPGTRLLVL.

This rearrangement joins TRBV6-5 to TRBJ1-1, with 8 bases lining up with TRBD1. V gave up 5 bases and J gave up 8 bases; unmatched junction bases: 4. Germline-derived CDR1 and CDR2 are MNHEY and SVGAGI. The CDR3 totals 12 residues. CDR3 nucleotides: TGTGCCAGCAGTCCGGACAGGGAGGAAGCTTTCTTT. It encodes CASSPDREEAFF.

The chain has TRBV29-1 and TRBJ2-3; 12 bases are shared with TRBD2. CDR1 is SQVTM, CDR2 ANQGSEA, per germline. V dropped 3 bases and J dropped 3; count of bases not matched to a gene: 10. The length of the CDR3 is 17 residues. CDR3 in DNA: TGCAGCGTTGAGGGAGCGACGACTAGCGGGGGAACAGATACGCAGTATTTT. Translated, it gives CSVEGATTSGGTDTQYF.

The rearrangement links TRBV7-6 to TRBJ1-1; TRBD1 matches 8 bases. The length of the CDR3 is 16 residues. The V gene's germline CDR1 is SGHVS and CDR2 FNYEAQ. J was trimmed by 0 bases and V by 2 bases; bases with no gene match: 5. The DNA for the CDR3 is TGTGCCAGCAGCTTACGGACAGGGATGGTGAACACTGAAGCTTTCTTT. It yields the protein CASSLRTGMVNTEAFF.

The chain links TRBV30 to TRBJ2-1, with 8 bases aligning to TRBD1. Germline V gene sequence: CDR1 GTSNPN, CDR2 SVGIG (reference sequence). Trimming at V came to 5 bases and at J to 2 bases, leaving 8 bases not matched to a gene. The CDR3 loop spans 15 amino acids. The CDR3 region is CAWVRQGQTYNEQFF. CDR3 DNA sequence: TGTGCCTGGGTAAGACAGGGGCAAACCTACAATGAGCAGTTCTTC.

The rearrangement joins TRBV4-2 to TRBJ1-4, with D perhaps TRBD1 (6 bases). Germline V gene lookup returns CDR1 LGHNA and CDR2 YNFKEQ. V lost 6 bases and J lost 8, with 13 bases in between. The CDR3 is 13 residues long. CDR3 loop: CASRRSQGEKLFF. The DNA of the CDR3 is TGTGCCAGCAGGCGTTCACAGGGAGAAAAACTGTTTTTT.

The V call is TRBV5-6, the J call TRBJ2-3; 8 bases map to TRBD2. CDR1 and CDR2 (germline): SGHDT, YYEEEE. The CDR3 spans 16 residues. Trimming took 0 bases from V and 5 from J; bases not matched to a gene: 8. The CDR3 coding sequence is TGTGCCAGCAGCTTGGGTCTGCGGGGGGCTGGAGATACGCAGTATTTT. Amino acid sequence: CASSLGLRGAGDTQYF.

V gene TRBV18 combines with J gene TRBJ1-1; 8 positions match TRBD1. The CDR3 spans 15 residues. J gave up 5 bases and V 3 bases, and 8 bases lay outside the gene matches. CDR1 is KGHSH, CDR2 LQKENI, per germline. The CDR3 reads CASSPTTGVFTEAFF. The CDR3 DNA sequence: TGTGCCAGCTCACCCACGACAGGGGTTTTTACTGAAGCTTTCTTT.

Comments on this clone: The identical CDR3 is also encoded by other nucleotide sequences in the sample. The V and J genes are TRBV7-9 and TRBJ2-2; D perhaps matches TRBD1 (7 bases). Trimming shortened V by 7 bases and J by 6 bases, and 30 bases separated the two germline ends. This CDR3 spans 19 amino acids. The germline V gene encodes CDR1 SEHNR and CDR2 FQNEAQ (reference sequence). The CDR3 DNA sequence: TGTGCCAGCACCGAAACAACACAAAGGGGCAGGGGGGATCCCGGGGAGCTGTTTTTT. Its protein is CASTETTQRGRGDPGELFF. Combining the CDR3 with reference TRBV7-9 and TRBJ2-2 gives the whole variable domain DTGVSQNPRHKITKRGQNVTFRCDPISEHNRLYWYRQTLGQGPEFLTYFQNEAQLEKSRLLSDRFSAERPKGSFSTLEIQRTEQGDSAMYLCASTETTQRGRGDPGELFFGEGSRLTVL.

The chain employs TRBV20-1 and TRBJ2-1; D perhaps matches TRBD2 (5 bases). Per the germline V gene, CDR1 is DFQATT and CDR2 is SNEGSKA (reference sequence). The CDR3 sequence is 11 residues long. Trimming pared 3 bases from V and 7 bases from J, leaving 7 bases between. The CDR3 loop reads CSASSVNEQFF. The CDR3 bases are TGCAGTGCTAGTAGCGTGAATGAGCAGTTCTTC.